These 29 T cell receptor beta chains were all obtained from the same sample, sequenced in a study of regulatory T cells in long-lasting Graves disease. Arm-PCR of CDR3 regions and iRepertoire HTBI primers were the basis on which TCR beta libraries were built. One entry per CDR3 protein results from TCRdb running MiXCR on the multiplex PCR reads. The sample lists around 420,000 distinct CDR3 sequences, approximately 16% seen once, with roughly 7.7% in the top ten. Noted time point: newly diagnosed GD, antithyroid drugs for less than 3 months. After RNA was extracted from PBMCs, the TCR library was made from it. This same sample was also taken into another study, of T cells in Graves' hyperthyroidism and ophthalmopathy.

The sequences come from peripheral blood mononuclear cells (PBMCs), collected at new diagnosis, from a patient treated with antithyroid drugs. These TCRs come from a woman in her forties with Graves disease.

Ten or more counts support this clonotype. The CDR3 nucleotides read TGTGCCAGCAAAGACACAGGGGTAGGTCCCCAGCATTTT. This gives the protein CASKDTGVGPQHF. The chain recombines TRBV27 with TRBJ1-5, with TRBD1 matching over 7 bases. Germline-derived CDR1 and CDR2 are MNHEY and SMNVEV (reference sequence). This CDR3 has 13 amino acids. V dropped 7 bases and J dropped 10; count of bases not matched to a gene: 10.

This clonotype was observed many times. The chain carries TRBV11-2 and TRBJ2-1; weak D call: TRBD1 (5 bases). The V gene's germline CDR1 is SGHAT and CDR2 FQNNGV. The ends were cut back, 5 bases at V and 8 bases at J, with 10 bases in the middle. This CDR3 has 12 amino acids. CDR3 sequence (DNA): TGTGCCAGCAGCGTAGGGGTCGATGAGCAGTTCTTC. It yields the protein CASSVGVDEQFF.

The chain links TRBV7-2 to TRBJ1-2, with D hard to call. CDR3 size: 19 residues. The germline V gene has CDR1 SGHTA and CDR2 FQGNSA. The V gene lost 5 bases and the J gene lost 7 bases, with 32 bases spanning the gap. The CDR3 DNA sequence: TGTGCCAGCAGCCCGCGGAGGGCGCTAGACCCCCCACAATATGTTGGCTACACCTTC. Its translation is CASSPRRALDPPQYVGYTF.

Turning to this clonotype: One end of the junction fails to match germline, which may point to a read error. The CDR3, as DNA: TGTGCCAGCAGTCCCAACCTGGGCGCCTACAATGGGCAATTCTTC. As protein: CASSPNLGAYNGQFF. The genes are TRBV27 and TRBJ2-5; D not certain. The CDR3 covers 15 residues. In germline, CDR1 is MNHEY, CDR2 SMNVEV (reference sequence).

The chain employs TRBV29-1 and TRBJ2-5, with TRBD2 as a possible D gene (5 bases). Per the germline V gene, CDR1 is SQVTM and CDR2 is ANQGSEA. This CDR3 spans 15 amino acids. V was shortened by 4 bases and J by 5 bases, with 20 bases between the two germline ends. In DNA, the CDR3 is TGCAGCGTTGCTATAGAGGCTAGCTGGATGGAGACCCAGTACTTC. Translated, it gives CSVAIEASWMETQYF.

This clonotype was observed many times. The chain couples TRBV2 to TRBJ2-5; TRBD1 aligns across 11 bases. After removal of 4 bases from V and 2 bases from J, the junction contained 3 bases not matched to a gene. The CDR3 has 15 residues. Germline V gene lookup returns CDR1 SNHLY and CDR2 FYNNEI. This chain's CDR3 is CASSAGQGGQETQYF. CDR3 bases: TGTGCCAGCAGTGCGGGACAGGGGGGACAAGAGACCCAGTACTTC.

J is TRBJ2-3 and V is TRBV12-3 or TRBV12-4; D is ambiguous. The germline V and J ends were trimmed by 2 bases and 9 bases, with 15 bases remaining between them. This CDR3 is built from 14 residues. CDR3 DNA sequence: TGTGCCAGCAGTTTAAATGTCATTCAATCCACGCAGTATTTT. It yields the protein CASSLNVIQSTQYF.

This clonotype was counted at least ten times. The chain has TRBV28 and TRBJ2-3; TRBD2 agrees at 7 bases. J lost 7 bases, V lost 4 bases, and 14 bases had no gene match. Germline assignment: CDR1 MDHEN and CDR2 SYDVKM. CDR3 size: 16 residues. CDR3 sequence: CASSSLLAYLSHTQYF. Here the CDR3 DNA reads TGTGCCAGCAGTTCCTTACTAGCGTATCTCTCCCATACGCAGTATTTT.

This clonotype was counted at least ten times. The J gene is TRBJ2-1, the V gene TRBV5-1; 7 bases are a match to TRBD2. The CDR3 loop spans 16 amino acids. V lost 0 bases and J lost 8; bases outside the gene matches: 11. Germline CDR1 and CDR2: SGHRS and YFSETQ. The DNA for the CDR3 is TGCGCCAGCAGCTTGGGGGTGAGCGGGAAGGTTTATGAGCAGTTCTTC. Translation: CASSLGVSGKVYEQFF. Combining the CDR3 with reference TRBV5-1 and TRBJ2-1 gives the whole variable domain KAGVTQTPRYLIKTRGQQVTLSCSPISGHRSVSWYQQTPGQGLQFLFEYFSETQRNKGNFPGRFSGRQFSNSRSEMNVSTLELGDSALYLCASSLGVSGKVYEQFFGPGTRLTVL.

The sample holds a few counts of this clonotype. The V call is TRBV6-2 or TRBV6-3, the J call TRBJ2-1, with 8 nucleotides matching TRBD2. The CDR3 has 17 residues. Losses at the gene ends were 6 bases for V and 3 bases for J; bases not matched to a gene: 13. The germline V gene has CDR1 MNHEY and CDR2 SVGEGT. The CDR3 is CASSYPFSGKVYNEQFF. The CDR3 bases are TGTGCCAGCAGCTACCCGTTTAGCGGGAAGGTCTACAATGAGCAGTTCTTC.

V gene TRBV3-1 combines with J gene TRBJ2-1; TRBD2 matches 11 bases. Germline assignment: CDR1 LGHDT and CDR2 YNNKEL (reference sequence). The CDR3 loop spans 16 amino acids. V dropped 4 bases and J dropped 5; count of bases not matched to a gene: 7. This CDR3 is CASSPRFSGGDNEQFF. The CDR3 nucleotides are TGTGCCAGCAGCCCCCGGTTTAGCGGGGGGGACAATGAGCAGTTCTTC.

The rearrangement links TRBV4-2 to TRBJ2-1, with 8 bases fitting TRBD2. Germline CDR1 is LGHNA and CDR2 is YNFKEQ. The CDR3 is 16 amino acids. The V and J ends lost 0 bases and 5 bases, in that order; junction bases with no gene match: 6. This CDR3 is CASSQDPSGGNNEQFF. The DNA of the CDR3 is TGTGCCAGCAGCCAAGATCCAAGCGGGGGTAACAATGAGCAGTTCTTC.

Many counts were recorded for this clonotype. Here the CDR3 reads CASSQLAGGSSGELFF. The CDR3 DNA reads as TGCGCCAGCAGTCAACTAGCGGGAGGATCCTCCGGGGAGCTGTTTTTT. The chain links TRBV10-2 to TRBJ2-2, with 12 bases identical to TRBD2. This CDR3 is built from 16 residues. V lost 5 bases to trimming and J lost 6 bases; unmatched junction nucleotides: 7. Germline V gives CDR1 WSHSY, CDR2 SAAADI.

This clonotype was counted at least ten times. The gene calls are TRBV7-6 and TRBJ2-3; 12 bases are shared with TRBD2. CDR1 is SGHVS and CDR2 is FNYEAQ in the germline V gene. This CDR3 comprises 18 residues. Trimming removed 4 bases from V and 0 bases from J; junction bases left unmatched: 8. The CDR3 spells CASSSLAGGGKSTDTQYF. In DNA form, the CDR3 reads TGTGCCAGCAGCTCACTAGCGGGAGGTGGGAAAAGCACAGATACGCAGTATTTT.

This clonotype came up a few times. DNA of the CDR3: TGTGCCAGCAGCCCCGCCGGGACAGTGGGGGATGAGCAGTTCTTC. Translated: CASSPAGTVGDEQFF. This rearrangement joins TRBV9 to TRBJ2-1; 7 bases match TRBD1. CDR1 SGDLS and CDR2 YYNGEE come from the germline V gene. The CDR3 length is 15 residues. V shed 4 bases, J shed 8 bases, and the junction held 12 bases outside the gene matches.

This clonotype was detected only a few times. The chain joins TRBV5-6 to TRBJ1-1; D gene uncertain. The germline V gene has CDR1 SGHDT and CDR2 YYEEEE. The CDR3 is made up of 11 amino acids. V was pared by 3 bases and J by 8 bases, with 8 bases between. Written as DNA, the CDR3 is TGTGCCAGCAGCTCGAACCTAGAAGCTTTCTTT. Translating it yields CASSSNLEAFF.

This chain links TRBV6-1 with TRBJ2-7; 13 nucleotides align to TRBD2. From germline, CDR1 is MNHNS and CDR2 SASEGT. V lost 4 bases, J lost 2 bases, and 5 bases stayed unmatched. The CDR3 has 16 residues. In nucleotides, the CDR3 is TGTGCCAGCAGTGTCGGGACTAGCGGGACCCCCTACGAGCAGTACTTC. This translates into CASSVGTSGTPYEQYF.

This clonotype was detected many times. CDR3: CASSLGAGITSAIFTDTQYF. The CDR3 bases are TGTGCCAGCAGTTTAGGGGCAGGGATAACTAGCGCCATTTTCACAGATACGCAGTATTTT. The chain has TRBV28 and TRBJ2-3; 7 bases map to TRBD2. Trimming cost V 2 bases and J 2 bases; bases outside gene matches: 19. Germline loops: CDR1 MDHEN, CDR2 SYDVKM. There are 20 residues in the CDR3.

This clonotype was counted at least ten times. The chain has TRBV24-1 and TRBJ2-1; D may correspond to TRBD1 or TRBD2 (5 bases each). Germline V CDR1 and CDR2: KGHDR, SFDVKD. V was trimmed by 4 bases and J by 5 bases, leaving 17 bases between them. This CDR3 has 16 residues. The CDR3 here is CATSDFRDGKDNEQFF. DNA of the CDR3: TGTGCCACCAGTGACTTCCGGGACGGGAAGGACAATGAGCAGTTCTTC.

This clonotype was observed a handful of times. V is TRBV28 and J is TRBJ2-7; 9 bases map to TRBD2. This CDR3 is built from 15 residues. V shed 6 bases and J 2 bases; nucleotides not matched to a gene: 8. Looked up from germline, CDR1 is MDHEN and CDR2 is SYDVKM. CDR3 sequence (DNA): TGTGCCAGCAGCGGTAAGCGGGAGGAGGCCTACGAGCAGTACTTC. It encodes CASSGKREEAYEQYF.

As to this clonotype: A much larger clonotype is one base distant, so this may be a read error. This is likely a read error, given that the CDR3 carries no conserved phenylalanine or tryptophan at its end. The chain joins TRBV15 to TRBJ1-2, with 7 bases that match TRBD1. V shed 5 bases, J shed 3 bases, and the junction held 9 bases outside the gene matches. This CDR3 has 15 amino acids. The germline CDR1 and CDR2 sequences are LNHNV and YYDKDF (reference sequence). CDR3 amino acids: CATSSPGTAHYGYTL. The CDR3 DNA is TGTGCCACCAGCTCCCCCGGGACAGCACACTATGGCTACACCCTC.

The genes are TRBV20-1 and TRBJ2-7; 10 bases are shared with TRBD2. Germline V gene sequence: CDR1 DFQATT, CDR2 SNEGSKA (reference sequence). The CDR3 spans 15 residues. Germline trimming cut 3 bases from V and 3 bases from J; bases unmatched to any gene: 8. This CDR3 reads CSASPILAGFYEQYF. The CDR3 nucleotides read TGCAGTGCTAGCCCGATACTAGCGGGGTTCTACGAGCAGTACTTC.

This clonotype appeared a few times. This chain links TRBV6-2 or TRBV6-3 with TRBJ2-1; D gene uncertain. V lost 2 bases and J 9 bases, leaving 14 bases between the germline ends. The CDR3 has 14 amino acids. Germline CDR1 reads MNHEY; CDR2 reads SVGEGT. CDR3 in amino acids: CASSYPIRVPEQFF. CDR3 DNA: TGTGCCAGCAGTTACCCCATCAGAGTTCCTGAGCAGTTCTTC.

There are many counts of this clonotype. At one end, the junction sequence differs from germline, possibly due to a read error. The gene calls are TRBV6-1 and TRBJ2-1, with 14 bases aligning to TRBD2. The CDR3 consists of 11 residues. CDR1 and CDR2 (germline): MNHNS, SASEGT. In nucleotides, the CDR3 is TGTGCCAGCAGGGGACTAGCGGGAGTCTACTTC. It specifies CASRGLAGVYF.

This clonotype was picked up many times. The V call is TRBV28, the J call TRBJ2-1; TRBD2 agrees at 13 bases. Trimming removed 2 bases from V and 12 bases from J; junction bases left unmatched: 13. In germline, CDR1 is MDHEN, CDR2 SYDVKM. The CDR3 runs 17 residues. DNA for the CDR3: TGTGCCAGCAGTTTACCTTTACTAGCGGGAGGGCCCCTGACGCAGTTCTTC. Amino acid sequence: CASSLPLLAGGPLTQFF.

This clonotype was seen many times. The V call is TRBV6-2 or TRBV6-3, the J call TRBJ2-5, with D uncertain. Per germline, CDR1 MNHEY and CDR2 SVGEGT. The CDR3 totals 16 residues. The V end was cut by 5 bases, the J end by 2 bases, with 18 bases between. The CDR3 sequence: CASSEGGGRAQETQYF. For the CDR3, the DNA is TGTGCCAGCAGTGAAGGTGGCGGAAGGGCACAAGAGACCCAGTACTTC.

CDR3 protein: CASSGTSGKETQYF. Written as DNA, the CDR3 is TGTGCCAGCAGTGGTACTAGCGGAAAAGAGACCCAGTACTTC. V gene TRBV2 combines with J gene TRBJ2-5; 8 bases line up with TRBD2. V lost 4 bases to trimming and J lost 3 bases; unmatched junction nucleotides: 4. The CDR3 extends over 14 amino acids. Germline V gives CDR1 SNHLY, CDR2 FYNNEI.

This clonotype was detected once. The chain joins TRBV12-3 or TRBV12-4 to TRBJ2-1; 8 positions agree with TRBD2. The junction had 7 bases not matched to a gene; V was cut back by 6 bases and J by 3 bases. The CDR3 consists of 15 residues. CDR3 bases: TGTGCCAGCAGACCCAGCGGGAGAGGCTACAATGAGCAGTTCTTC. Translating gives CASRPSGRGYNEQFF.

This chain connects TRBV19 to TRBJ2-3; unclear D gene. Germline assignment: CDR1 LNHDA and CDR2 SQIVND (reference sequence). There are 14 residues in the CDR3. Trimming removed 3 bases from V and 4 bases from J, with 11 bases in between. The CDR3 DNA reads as TGTGCCAGTAGTATCCCGACCGAACCAGATACGCAGTATTTT. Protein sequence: CASSIPTEPDTQYF.